These 6 T cell receptor beta chains were all obtained from the same sample, sequenced in a study of T cells in women clearing cervical HPV infection (dated by TCRdb to 2016 to 2018). The library was generated by the immunoSEQ multiplex PCR assay. In TCRdb, the immuneACCESS table is reduced to in-frame sequences with V and J assigned. These tables do not hold every clone; where another copy was compared, an unresolved V gene accounts for under half, and the others remain unexplained. The data table for this sample lists 20,000 to 25,000 clones. The ten largest clones capture 2.5% to 3.5% of the sample. The sample consisted of blood buffy coat. These receptors all stem from a woman aged 18-70 years with a cervical HPV16 infection that either progressed to CIN3+ or cleared (not recorded which).

Concerning this clone itself: The read stops 3 residues short of the end of the CDR3; the missing end is completed from the germline J gene. The genes are TRBV7-2 and TRBJ1-1, with 9 positions matching TRBD1. Germline-derived CDR1 and CDR2 are SGHTA and FQGNSA. This CDR3 comprises 15 residues. Germline trimming cut 5 bases from V and 1 base from J; bases unmatched to any gene: 5. The CDR3 region is CASSPQGARNTEAFF. CDR3 DNA (partial): TGTGCCAGCAGCCCACAGGGGGCAAGGAACACTGAA.

About this clone: The CDR3 end is not reached by the read, which stops 3 residues before it; the germline J gene fills it in. This rearrangement joins TRBV30 to TRBJ2-1; a weak D match, TRBD2 (6 bases). V lost 5 bases, J lost 7 bases, and 18 bases lay in between. There are 14 residues in the CDR3. Per the germline V gene, CDR1 is GTSNPN and CDR2 is SVGIG (reference sequence). The CDR3 here is CAWQLADPSNEQFF. The sequenced CDR3 bases are TGTGCCTGGCAGTTAGCGGACCCGTCGAATGAG.

Details on this clone: The read finishes 3 residues shy of the CDR3 end, and the germline J gene is used to complete it. The chain links TRBV2 to TRBJ2-1; D is undetermined. CDR1 is SNHLY, CDR2 FYNNEI, per germline. The germline V and J ends were trimmed by 8 bases and 3 bases, with 11 bases remaining between them. This CDR3 has 13 residues. The CDR3 here is CASGLERYNEQFF. The CDR3 bases that were read are TGTGCCAGCGGATTAGAGCGCTACAATGAG.

The covered CDR3 bases are TGTGCCACTCAGAGGGGTGGGGGGGATTACGTC. Translation gives CATQRGGGDYV. The CDR3, in full, reads CATQRGGGDYVYTF. The chain joins TRBV7-2 to TRBJ1-2, with D perhaps TRBD1 (5 bases). From the germline J gene comes the end of the CDR3, since the read stops 3 residues before it. CDR3 length equals 14 residues. CDR1 SGHTA and CDR2 FQGNSA come from the germline V gene.

Notes on this clone: The observed sequence ends 3 residues before the CDR3 terminus, with the missing tail filled in from the germline J gene. This chain links TRBV7-2 with TRBJ1-6; weak D call: TRBD1 (5 bases). This CDR3 is built from 15 residues. Trimming pared 5 bases from V and 12 bases from J, leaving 20 bases between. CDR1 and CDR2 from the germline V gene are SGHTA and FQGNSA. The DNA read from the CDR3 is TGTGCCAGCAGCCAGAACGGGGGTGGGTTATTACCC. It is translated as CASSQNGGGLLP. The CDR3 reads in full as CASSQNGGGLLPLHF. Together with reference TRBV7-2 and TRBJ1-6, the CDR3 gives the full variable domain: GAGVSQSPSNKVTEKGKDVELRCDPISGHTALYWYRQSLGQGLEFLIYFQGNSAPDKSGLPSDRFSAERTGGSVSTLTIQRTQQEDSAVYLCASSQNGGGLLPLHFGNGTRLTVT.

This clone is classed as medium-sized by frequency. CDR3 protein: CASSPSARPSNTQYF. The sequenced part of the CDR3 DNA is TGCGCCAGCAGTCCCTCGGCCAGGCCCTCCAATACG. This chain links TRBV23-1 with TRBJ2-3; D not certain. The CDR3 end falls 3 residues outside the read, so it is completed with the germline J gene. TRBV23-1 is an ORF, and what it does is uncertain. This CDR3 has 15 amino acids. Between the trimmed V and J ends, which lost 4 bases and 7 bases, there was a span of 18 bases.